Each of the 16 T cell receptor beta chains below was sequenced from the same sample in a study of OX40 agonist ivuxolimab in advanced cancers. TCRdb's table, derived via immunoSEQ multiplex PCR, lists solely in-frame clones and lacks some. Of 100,000 or so clones listed, roughly 90% were seen once; the top ten hold 3.4%. The specimen was CD4+ or CD8+ T cells sorted from blood, collected in a trial of the OX40 agonist ivuxolimab. The receptors originated from an adult with an advanced solid tumor such as melanoma, head and neck, liver or kidney cancer.

The chain recombines TRBV6-1 with TRBJ2-3; D gene ambiguous. In germline, CDR1 is MNHNS, CDR2 SASEGT. The CDR3 covers 11 residues. V lost 6 bases and J 2 bases, leaving 3 bases between the germline ends. The CDR3, as DNA: TGTGCCAGCAGGTCCACAGATACGCAGTATTTT. Residues: CASRSTDTQYF.

V usage is TRBV27 and J usage is TRBJ2-1, with D possibly being TRBD1 (6 bases). Germline V gene lookup returns CDR1 MNHEY and CDR2 SMNVEV (reference sequence). The V end lost 7 bases, the J end lost 3 bases, and 16 bases lay between the germline ends. The CDR3 spans 15 residues. The CDR3 is CASTKGARGYNEQFF. The CDR3 nucleotides are TGTGCCAGCACCAAAGGGGCCAGGGGCTACAATGAGCAGTTCTTC.

This clone was counted a single time. This sequence joins TRBV4-3 and TRBJ2-3, with 8 bases that match TRBD1. V was clipped by 0 bases and J by 1 base; unmatched bases: 0. CDR1 is LGHNA and CDR2 is YSLEER in the germline V gene. The CDR3 is 15 amino acids. The CDR3 DNA reads as TGCGCCAGCAGCCAAGAACAGGGGGGCACAGATACGCAGTATTTT. The encoded protein is CASSQEQGGTDTQYF.

This clone was detected once. The chain joins TRBV19 to TRBJ1-1; D may be TRBD1 (5 bases). The CDR3 is made up of 16 amino acids. Germline CDR1 LNHDA, CDR2 SQIVND (reference sequence). Trimming took 1 base from V and 0 from J, leaving 12 bases between them. In DNA, the CDR3 is TGTGCCAGTAGTATAGCGCAGGGCCATATGAACACTGAAGCTTTCTTT. Encoded protein: CASSIAQGHMNTEAFF.

V is TRBV4-2 and J is TRBJ2-7, with a tentative D call TRBD2 (5 bases). The CDR3 covers 12 residues. V lost 3 bases, J lost 5 bases, and 8 bases lay in between. Germline CDR1 LGHNA, CDR2 YNFKEQ. As DNA, the CDR3 is TGTGCCAGCAGCCATAAGGAGGACGAGCAGTACTTC. It specifies CASSHKEDEQYF.

The chain combines TRBV7-9 with TRBJ2-3; D uncertain. The CDR3 runs 12 residues. V shed 5 bases and J shed 9 bases, with 12 bases lying between them. The germline CDR1 and CDR2 sequences are SEHNR and FQNEAQ (reference sequence). The CDR3 nucleotides are TGTGCCAGCAGCCTGGAAGGCCCCACGCAGTATTTT. Protein product: CASSLEGPTQYF.

This clone was detected a few times. The DNA of the CDR3 is TGCGCCAGCAGCCACTTGACCAACTCCCAGCCCCAGCATTTT. The encoded protein is CASSHLTNSQPQHF. The rearrangement uses TRBV4-3 and TRBJ1-5; no firm D call. The CDR3 has 14 amino acids. From germline, CDR1 is LGHNA and CDR2 YSLEER. Trimming shortened V by 3 bases and J by 7 bases, and 13 bases separated the two germline ends.

In its sample, this clone was seen once. The genes are TRBV11-3 and TRBJ2-1; D might be TRBD1 (6 bases). The CDR3 extends over 14 amino acids. Germline lookup yields CDR1 SGHNT and CDR2 YENEEA. Trimming pared 5 bases from V and 6 bases from J, leaving 14 bases between. For the CDR3, the DNA is TGTGCCAGCAGCCCAACAAGCAGGGGCAATGAGCAGTTCTTC. Translated: CASSPTSRGNEQFF.

The chain links TRBV27 to TRBJ2-3; TRBD1 might be the D (6 bases). CDR1 and CDR2 (germline): MNHEY, SMNVEV (reference sequence). The CDR3 is 14 residues long. Trimming left V 5 bases short and J 6 bases short, with 15 bases between. The CDR3 here is CASSKGRGGDTQYF. The CDR3 nucleotides read TGTGCCAGCAGTAAGGGCAGGGGCGGGGATACGCAGTATTTT.

The rearrangement uses TRBV6-6 and TRBJ1-2; possible D gene TRBD1, 5 bases. This CDR3 spans 15 amino acids. Germline CDR1 MNHNY, CDR2 SVGAGI (reference sequence). Trimming removed 2 bases from V and 6 bases from J, with 16 bases in between. In nucleotides, the CDR3 is TGTGCCAGCAGTTACGACAGCACTACGGCAGATGGCTACACCTTC. Its protein is CASSYDSTTADGYTF.

This chain's CDR3 is CASSLDRAGEQYF. The DNA for the CDR3 is TGCGCCAGCAGCTTGGACAGGGCGGGGGAGCAGTACTTC. The chain couples TRBV5-1 to TRBJ2-7; D assignment may be TRBD1 or TRBD2 (6 bases each). This CDR3 has 13 residues. Trimming pared 0 bases from V and 7 bases from J, leaving 11 bases between. The germline CDR1 and CDR2 sequences are SGHRS and YFSETQ.

This rearrangement joins TRBV13 to TRBJ1-2; 9 bases line up with TRBD1. The CDR3 sequence is 17 residues long. Unmatched junction bases numbered 14, after V lost 5 bases and J lost 4 bases. Per the germline V gene, CDR1 is PRHDT and CDR2 is FYEKMQ (reference sequence). CDR3 amino acids: CASSPRSGQGEGYGYTF. In DNA form, the CDR3 reads TGTGCCAGCAGCCCGCGTTCGGGACAGGGAGAGGGCTATGGCTACACCTTC.

The V gene is TRBV2, the J gene TRBJ1-2, with D possibly matching TRBD1 (6 bases). The V end was cut by 5 bases, the J end by 4 bases, with 14 bases between. The length of the CDR3 is 14 residues. Germline loops: CDR1 SNHLY, CDR2 FYNNEI. CDR3 in DNA: TGTGCCAGCAGTCATACAGGGAGGGGCTATGGCTACACCTTC. The encoded protein is CASSHTGRGYGYTF. Full variable domain (outside the CDR3, taken from reference TRBV2 and TRBJ1-2): EPEVTQTPSHQVTQMGQEVILRCVPISNHLYFYWYRQILGQKVEFLVSFYNNEISEKSEIFDDQFSVERPDGSNFTLKIRSTKLEDSAMYFCASSHTGRGYGYTFGSGTRLTVV.

The DNA of the CDR3 is TGTGCCAGTAGTATGATCGGACAGGGGGCGGTTGAGCAGTACTTC. Its translation is CASSMIGQGAVEQYF. The chain couples TRBV19 to TRBJ2-7, with 11 bases lining up with TRBD1. The ends lost 3 bases at V and 7 bases at J; junction bases unmatched: 8. From germline, CDR1 is LNHDA and CDR2 SQIVND (reference sequence). This CDR3 has 15 amino acids.

This rearrangement joins TRBV9 to TRBJ1-1; 7 bases are shared with TRBD1. V shed 2 bases and J 4 bases; nucleotides not matched to a gene: 5. CDR3 size: 14 residues. Germline V gene data show CDR1 as SGDLS and CDR2 as YYNGEE. This CDR3 reads CASSVTGARTEAFF. CDR3 coding DNA: TGTGCCAGCAGCGTTACAGGGGCCCGCACTGAAGCTTTCTTT.

The chain combines TRBV7-9 with TRBJ1-4, with TRBD1 as a possible D gene (5 bases). The CDR3 sequence is 13 residues long. CDR1 is SEHNR, CDR2 FQNEAQ, per germline (reference sequence). V gave up 5 bases and J gave up 8 bases, with 12 bases separating them. The CDR3 loop reads CASSRAGHEKLFF. CDR3 bases: TGTGCCAGCAGCAGGGCAGGGCACGAAAAACTGTTTTTT.